The rows below give T cell receptor beta chains drawn from one sample of a study of T cells in Graves' hyperthyroidism and ophthalmopathy. MiXCR, run by TCRdb on the multiplex PCR reads, gives a single entry per CDR3 protein. The table shows about 660,000 distinct CDR3 sequences, with 40% to 55% occurring only once. Specimen: peripheral blood or thyroid tissue (not recorded which). Receptor source: an adult man with Graves' disease, either hyperthyroidism or ophthalmopathy (not recorded which). Both conserved end residues are trimmed from each CDR3. The order of the fields is clone size, J gene, D gene, V gene, CDR3 protein. A D gene is named only where the DNA matches it firmly. The size entry is marked missing in some rows and otherwise reads once, few, many or a size class.

few TRBJ1-5 . TRBV5-8 ASSLDGGLGPQH
few TRBJ1-2 TRBD1 TRBV7-9 ASSQLGQGDNGYT
few TRBJ1-4 . TRBV5-1 ASSGPGRNEKLF
. TRBJ1-2 . TRBV3-1 ASSFEGLGVDYGYT
once TRBJ2-7 . TRBV6-7 ASSYSAGSSYEQY
. TRBJ1-6 . TRBV5-1 ASSGGPSRDSPLH
few TRBJ2-7 . TRBV20-1 SARGSRTADQY
. TRBJ1-5 . TRBV9 ASSVAGSPNQPQH
. TRBJ2-5 TRBD2 TRBV9 ASSPFASGGMETQY
many TRBJ1-2 TRBD1 TRBV12-3/TRBV12-4 ASRGQGGGYT
. TRBJ2-7 . TRBV12-3/TRBV12-4 ASSLQGIEQY
. TRBJ2-5 TRBD2 TRBV24-1 ATSDRAGEEETQY
. TRBJ1-1 . TRBV5-1 ASSLVLGMDTEAF
many TRBJ2-5 . TRBV10-2 ASSEPNQETQY
. TRBJ1-2 TRBD1 TRBV7-2 ASSLGGGQGYGYT
many TRBJ2-5 TRBD2 TRBV20-1 SASTSEETQY
. TRBJ2-7 . TRBV5-8 ASSLVGSRDEQY
. TRBJ1-2 . TRBV20-1 SASDVSGYGYT
. TRBJ2-7 . TRBV7-7 ASSQGLGSSSYEQY
few TRBJ1-2 . TRBV9 ASSARGDYGYT
. TRBJ2-7 TRBD1 TRBV6-1 ASSLTGQGRTYEQY
. TRBJ2-6 . TRBV24-1 ATSDGGNGANVLT
. TRBJ2-2 TRBD2 TRBV7-9 ASSEGLGKAGELF
. TRBJ1-1 . TRBV7-9 ASSSRDMGREAF
. TRBJ2-5 TRBD2 TRBV6-5 ASSYLGGRQETQY
. TRBJ1-6 . TRBV19 AWSATPVNSPLH
few TRBJ1-1 . TRBV5-1 ASSLQLGGSEAF
. TRBJ2-7 TRBD1 TRBV5-1 ASSAGTGYYEQY
. TRBJ1-5 . TRBV6-1 ASSEPYRAFWNNQPQH
. TRBJ1-1 . TRBV6-1 ASRGGATEAF
few TRBJ1-1 . TRBV6-1 ASTERGKNEAF
few TRBJ2-7 TRBD1 TRBV7-3 ASRPSGQVPYEQY
. TRBJ2-5 TRBD2 TRBV7-9 ASSLQLAEETQY
. TRBJ1-5 . TRBV20-1 SARDDEAGGQPQH
. TRBJ2-2 . TRBV5-1 ASTPDVRLNTGELF
many TRBJ1-3 . TRBV24-1 ATSTGHPSGNTIY
. TRBJ1-3 . TRBV10-3 AISERQLSGNTIY
. TRBJ2-7 TRBD2 TRBV7-6 ASSLGGLAGVC
few TRBJ1-5 . TRBV20-1 SAALGSGGGRQPQH
. TRBJ1-2 TRBD1 TRBV10-3 AISLGQGDGYT
. TRBJ1-6 . TRBV6-5 ASSELIWGKGAPLH
. TRBJ1-1 TRBD1 TRBV3-1 ASNQGAGEAF
many TRBJ2-5 . TRBV7-9 ASSLGQRETQY
few TRBJ1-2 . TRBV2 ASSNSDSYGYT
. TRBJ2-7 TRBD2 TRBV29-1 SVSSGSLGEQY
. TRBJ1-5 . TRBV7-2 ASSLDDFSNQPQH
. TRBJ1-2 . TRBV7-2 ASSLATDGGAYGYT
few TRBJ1-1 TRBD1 TRBV5-1 ASVDRGNTEAF
many TRBJ1-2 TRBD1 TRBV7-2 ASSLRQGYGYT
once TRBJ2-5 . TRBV7-9 ASSLKGWGETQY
few TRBJ1-5 . TRBV20-1 SARDRATGQPQH
. TRBJ2-5 . TRBV7-3 ASSRRTGTTETNQETQY
many TRBJ2-7 TRBD1 TRBV7-9 ASSLEVGTGLN
many TRBJ1-5 TRBD1 TRBV24-1 ATSGQGYQPQH
. TRBJ1-5 TRBD1 TRBV5-1 ASSSGTGGQPQH